These T cell receptor beta chains were read from a single sample in a study of cytomegalovirus exposure and HLA in healthy donors. Measured with immunoSEQ multiplex PCR; TCRdb has only the in-frame clones, and not every one. This sample has more than 110,000 clones, with 65% to 80% found just once. The sample was PBMCs. These receptors all stem from a woman between 45 and 65 years old in good health and CMV-seropositive. Each CDR3 is given with its conserved first and last residue. D genes are given only for firm matches. For some rows the clone size is stated as once, few or many, or as a class when expanded; others skip it.

TGTGCCAGCAGCGCGGGCGGGACAGGGGGTCGCGAGCAGTACTTC CASSAGGTGGREQYF - TRBJ2-7 TRBD1 TRBV9
TGTGCCAGCAGCTCCACAGGGGTAGGGACGGATACGCAGTATTTT CASSSTGVGTDTQYF - TRBJ2-3 TRBD1 TRBV7-3
TGTGCCAGCAGTGAATCTGCGGTCGGGCAGCCCCAGCATTTT CASSESAVGQPQHF - TRBJ1-5 - TRBV2
TGTGCCAGCAGCTTTAGTAAACGGGGGGGCACAGATACGCAGTATTTT CASSFSKRGGTDTQYF - TRBJ2-3 - TRBV12-1
TGTGCCAGTACTAGTCTCGAAGAGCAGTACTTC CASTSLEEQYF - TRBJ2-7 - TRBV28
TGTGCCAGCACCCCGGGGGGGGGTAATCAGCCCCAGCATTTT CASTPGGGNQPQHF - TRBJ1-5 - TRBV6-6
TGCGCCAGCAGCCACCCTAACGCCGGGGACAGTCATGGCTACACCTTC CASSHPNAGDSHGYTF - TRBJ1-2 TRBD1 TRBV4-1
TGCGCCAGCAGCCCGTCGGCTACTACGAATGAAAAACTGTTTTTT CASSPSATTNEKLFF few TRBJ1-4 - TRBV4-3
TGTGCCAGCAGCCAAGTCCCGGGACAGGGGGACAATGAGCAGTTCTTC CASSQVPGQGDNEQFF medium-sized TRBJ2-1 TRBD1 TRBV14
TGCGCCAGCAAGGTTTCGGGGGGAGTCCACGAGCAGTACTTC CASKVSGGVHEQYF - TRBJ2-7 TRBD2 TRBV5-1
TGTGCCAGCAGCATACGACAGGGGGTTGACATCGGGGAGCTGTTTTTT CASSIRQGVDIGELFF - TRBJ2-2 TRBD1 TRBV11-3
TGTGCCATCAGTGAGTCCGGTTCGGGTCTCGGCTACACCTTC CAISESGSGLGYTF - TRBJ1-2 - TRBV10-3
TGCAGCGTTCAGGAGGGTTCGTACGAGCAGTACTTC CSVQEGSYEQYF - TRBJ2-7 - TRBV29-1
TGTGCCAGCAGCCACGGACGGGGGAATCAGCCCCAGCATTTT CASSHGRGNQPQHF once TRBJ1-5 - TRBV5-6
TGCGCCAGCAGCTTGGCGATTCGGACAGGGCCTTCACCCCTCCACTTT CASSLAIRTGPSPLHF - TRBJ1-6 TRBD1 TRBV5-1
TGTGCCGGCGGACAGTTGAACACTGAAGCTTTCTTT CAGGQLNTEAFF few TRBJ1-1 - TRBV30
TGTGCCAGCAGCTCACGGACAGGGCTCGCCCCAGCTTTCTTT CASSSRTGLAPAFF - TRBJ1-1 TRBD1 TRBV5-6
TGTGCCAGCAGCTTGTTGGCGAGGGACACTGAAGCTTTCTTT CASSLLARDTEAFF - TRBJ1-1 - TRBV5-6
TGTGCCAGTAGGTTTCAACAGAGCTCCTACGAGCAGTACTTC CASRFQQSSYEQYF - TRBJ2-7 - TRBV19
TGTGCCAGCAGCGCAACAGGGGGTACCGACCCGAACACTGAAGCTTTCTTT CASSATGGTDPNTEAFF - TRBJ1-1 - TRBV21-1
TGTGCCAGCAGTTACTTCGCGGGGGCCGGCACAGATACGCAGTATTTT CASSYFAGAGTDTQYF - TRBJ2-3 - TRBV6-6
TGCGCCAGCAGCCTCGGACAGGGCAGATACGAGCAGTACTTC CASSLGQGRYEQYF - TRBJ2-7 TRBD1 TRBV4-1
TGTGCCACCCGTGAGGGGGCCACAGATACGCAGTATTTT CATREGATDTQYF few TRBJ2-3 TRBD1 TRBV6-1
TGTGCCAGCAGCGGACAGGGCAGAGGTGAAGCTTTCTTT CASSGQGRGEAFF once TRBJ1-1 TRBD1 TRBV2
TGTGCCAGCAGGTCCTTAGCGGGTTCTAGCACAGATACGCAGTATTTT CASRSLAGSSTDTQYF - TRBJ2-3 TRBD2 TRBV7-2
TGCGCCAGCAGCCCTCAGGGGCGCTTCGGTGGCTACACCTTC CASSPQGRFGGYTF - TRBJ1-2 - TRBV5-1
TGTGCCAGCAGCTTCGAGGACGGACAGGGGAATTCCGCCGGGGAGCTGTTTTTT CASSFEDGQGNSAGELFF few TRBJ2-2 TRBD1 TRBV7-2
TGTGCCAGCAGTGCGCGAGCGGGGCAGACTCCGAACCACGAGCAGTACTTC CASSARAGQTPNHEQYF once TRBJ2-7 TRBD2 TRBV6-1
TGTGCCATCAGTGATGTGTCAGGTCCTGGAAACACCATATATTTT CAISDVSGPGNTIYF - TRBJ1-3 - TRBV10-3
TGTGCCAGCAGCGACACCCTACGGCCGCTTTTT CASSDTLRPLF - TRBJ2-3 - TRBV7-2
TGCGCCAGCAGCTTGGAGGCAGGGGGGAGCTATGGCTACACCTTC CASSLEAGGSYGYTF - TRBJ1-2 TRBD1 TRBV5-1
TGTGCCAGCAGTCCCGGACAGAGCTCCTACAATGAGCAGTTCTTC CASSPGQSSYNEQFF - TRBJ2-1 - TRBV2
TGTGCCAGCCAGACAGATAGCAATCAGCCCCAGCATTTT CASQTDSNQPQHF - TRBJ1-5 - TRBV7-9
TGTGCCAGCAGGGGGACAGGGCCACCCCTCCACTTT CASRGTGPPLHF - TRBJ1-6 TRBD1 TRBV2
TGTGCCAGCAGCACCCAGGCGGGCGGAGTCGGCTACACCTTC CASSTQAGGVGYTF - TRBJ1-2 - TRBV13
TGTGCCAGCAGCTTCGGGCAGGGGCATGAGACCCAGTACTTC CASSFGQGHETQYF - TRBJ2-5 - TRBV5-4
TGTGCCAGCACCTCCGCGGGGGGGCACGAGACCCAGTACTTC CASTSAGGHETQYF - TRBJ2-5 TRBD2 TRBV7-2
TGTGCCAGCAGCTTCGCCGGGACAGGGATTAATGAAAAACTGTTTTTT CASSFAGTGINEKLFF - TRBJ1-4 TRBD1 TRBV5-6
TGTGCCAGCAGCTTAGACCGGGACAGTAATTCACCCCTCCACTTT CASSLDRDSNSPLHF few TRBJ1-6 TRBD1 TRBV7-9
TGTGCCAGCCATGATACAGGGCGCGAGCAGTACTTC CASHDTGREQYF - TRBJ2-7 - TRBV25-1
TGTGCCAGCAGTGAGGTCCGACAAGGAGGCTACACCTTC CASSEVRQGGYTF once TRBJ1-2 - TRBV2
TGCGCCAGCAGCACAGGGTGGGCGAACACCGGGGAGCTGTTTTTT CASSTGWANTGELFF - TRBJ2-2 - TRBV5-1
TGTGCTTGGAAGGGGGGGACCGGGGAGCTGTTTTTT CAWKGGTGELFF - TRBJ2-2 - TRBV30
TGTGCCAGCAGCTATGACAGGACAGCCAAAAACATTCAGTACTTC CASSYDRTAKNIQYF - TRBJ2-4 - TRBV11-2
TGTGCCAGCAGCTCCCTAGCGGGGGGGCCGATACCCGGGGAGCTGTTTTTT CASSSLAGGPIPGELFF once TRBJ2-2 TRBD2 TRBV5-4
TGTGCCAGCAGCCCAAGGGGGCTACCGTTCTTC CASSPRGLPFF - TRBJ2-1 TRBD1 TRBV7-4
TGTGCCAGCAGCGTGACTCACAATGAGCAGTTCTTC CASSVTHNEQFF - TRBJ2-1 - TRBV11-3